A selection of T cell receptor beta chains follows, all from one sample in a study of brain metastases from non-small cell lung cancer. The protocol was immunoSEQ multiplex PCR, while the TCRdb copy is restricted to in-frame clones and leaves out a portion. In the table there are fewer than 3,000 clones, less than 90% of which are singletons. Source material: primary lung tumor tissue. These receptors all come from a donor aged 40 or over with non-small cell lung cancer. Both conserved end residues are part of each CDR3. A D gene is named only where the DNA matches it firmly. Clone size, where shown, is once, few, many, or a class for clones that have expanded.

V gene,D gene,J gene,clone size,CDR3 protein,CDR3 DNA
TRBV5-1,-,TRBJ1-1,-,CASSFGDTEAFF,TGCGCCAGCAGCTTCGGGGACACTGAAGCTTTCTTT
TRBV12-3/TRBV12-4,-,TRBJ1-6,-,CASSLPGIGALHF,TGTGCCAGCAGTTTACCGGGGATCGGGGCCCTCCACTTT
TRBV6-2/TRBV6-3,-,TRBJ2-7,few,CASSYSPTGEQYF,TGTGCCAGCAGTTACTCGCCTACGGGCGAGCAGTACTTC
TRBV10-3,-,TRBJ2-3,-,CAISEARIADTQYF,TGTGCCATCAGTGAGGCTAGGATTGCAGATACGCAGTATTTT
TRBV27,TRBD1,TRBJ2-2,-,CASSHPTLTGVTGELFF,TGTGCCAGCAGTCACCCCACACTGACAGGGGTGACCGGGGAGCTGTTTTTT
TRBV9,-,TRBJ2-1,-,CASSVGVGNYNEQFF,TGTGCCAGCAGCGTAGGAGTAGGGAACTACAATGAGCAGTTCTTC
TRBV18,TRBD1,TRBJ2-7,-,CASSPGTEVGEQYF,TGTGCCAGCTCACCAGGGACAGAGGTGGGCGAGCAGTATTTC
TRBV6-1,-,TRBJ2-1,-,CASSEPTPLRVGQFF,TGTGCCAGCAGTGAACCTACACCCCTCAGGGTAGGGCAGTTCTTC
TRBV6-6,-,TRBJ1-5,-,CASRLTGDNQPQHF,TGTGCCAGCAGGCTAACAGGAGATAATCAGCCCCAGCATTTT
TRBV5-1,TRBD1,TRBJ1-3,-,CASSLLSPGQGGFGNTIYF,TGCGCCAGCAGCTTGTTATCACCGGGACAGGGGGGATTTGGAAACACCATATATTTT
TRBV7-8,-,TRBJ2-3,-,CASSSDQLTDTQYF,TGTGCCAGCAGCTCCGACCAACTCACAGATACGCAGTATTTT
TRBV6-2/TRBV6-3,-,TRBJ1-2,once,CASSYFQRGYTF,TGTGCCAGCAGTTACTTTCAGAGGGGCTACACCTTC
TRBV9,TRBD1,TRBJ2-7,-,CASSAGQGRYEQYF,TGTGCCAGCAGCGCCGGACAGGGTCGGTATGAGCAGTACTTC
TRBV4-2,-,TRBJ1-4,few,CASSQESGLGGLGWEKLFF,TGTGCCAGCAGCCAAGAAAGCGGACTAGGCGGACTAGGTTGGGAAAAACTGTTTTTT
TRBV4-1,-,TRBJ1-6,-,CASSTRTENSSLHF,TGCGCCAGCAGCACTCGGACAGAGAATTCATCCCTCCACTTT
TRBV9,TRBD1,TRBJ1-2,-,CASSGSGTGDYGYTF,TGTGCCAGCAGCGGAAGCGGGACAGGTGACTATGGCTACACCTTC
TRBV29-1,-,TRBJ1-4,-,CSVAPGINEKLFF,TGCAGCGTTGCCCCGGGGATTAATGAAAAACTGTTTTTT
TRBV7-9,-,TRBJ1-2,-,CASSSSWAQNYGYTF,TGTGCCAGCAGCTCTAGTTGGGCGCAGAACTATGGCTACACCTTC
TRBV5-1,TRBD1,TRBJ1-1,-,CANSLTGQGSEAFF,TGCGCCAACAGCTTAACAGGACAGGGGTCCGAAGCTTTCTTT
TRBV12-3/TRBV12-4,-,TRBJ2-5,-,CASSLAGTETQYF,TGTGCCAGCAGTTTGGCAGGGACGGAGACCCAGTACTTC
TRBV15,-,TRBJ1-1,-,CATSRGYQNTEAFF,TGTGCCACCAGCAGAGGTTACCAGAACACTGAAGCTTTCTTT
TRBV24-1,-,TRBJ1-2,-,CATSGTWDGYTF,TGTGCCACCAGTGGAACCTGGGATGGCTACACCTTC
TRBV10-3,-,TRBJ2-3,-,CAISTGDTQYF,TGTGCCATCAGTACCGGGGATACGCAGTATTTT
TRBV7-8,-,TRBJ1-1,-,CASSLEGDNTEAFF,TGTGCCAGCAGCTTAGAGGGGGACAACACTGAAGCTTTCTTT
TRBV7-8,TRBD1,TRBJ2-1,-,CASSPRDRGQFF,TGTGCCAGCAGCCCCCGGGACAGGGGGCAGTTCTTC
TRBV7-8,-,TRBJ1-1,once,CASSLRGGDTEAFF,TGTGCCAGCAGCTTACGGGGGGGGGACACTGAAGCTTTCTTT
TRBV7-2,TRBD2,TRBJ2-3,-,CASSFTSGEVTQYF,TGTGCCAGCAGCTTCACTAGCGGGGAGGTGACGCAGTATTTT
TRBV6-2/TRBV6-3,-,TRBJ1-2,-,CASSEIAYGYTF,TGTGCCAGCAGCGAGATTGCCTATGGCTACACCTTC
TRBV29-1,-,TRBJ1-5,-,CSAADGEKPQHF,TGCAGCGCCGCCGATGGGGAAAAGCCCCAGCATTTT
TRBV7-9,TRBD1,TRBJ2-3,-,CASSLGGQGKADTQYF,TGTGCCAGCAGCCTAGGTGGACAGGGGAAGGCAGATACGCAGTATTTT
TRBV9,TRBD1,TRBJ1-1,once,CASSVHQTGGTEAFF,TGTGCCAGCAGCGTCCATCAGACAGGGGGGACTGAAGCTTTCTTT
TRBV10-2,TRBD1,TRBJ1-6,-,CASSPGQKGSPLHF,TGCGCCAGCAGTCCGGGACAGAAGGGATCACCCCTCCACTTT
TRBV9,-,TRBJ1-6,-,CASSEGQNSPLHF,TGTGCCAGCAGCGAGGGACAAAACTCACCCCTCCACTTT
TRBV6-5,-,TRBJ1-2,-,CASSYSRRFEGYGYTF,TGTGCCAGCAGTTACTCGAGACGTTTTGAGGGCTATGGCTACACCTTC
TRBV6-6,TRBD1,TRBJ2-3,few,CASRSTGVVSDTQYF,TGTGCCAGCAGATCCACAGGGGTGGTGTCAGATACGCAGTATTTT
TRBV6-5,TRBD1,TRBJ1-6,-,CASSRGQGINSPLHF,TGTGCCAGCAGCCGCGGACAGGGGATAAATTCACCCCTCCATTTT
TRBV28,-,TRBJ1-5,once,CASSLGTLPQHF,TGTGCCAGCAGTTTGGGGACCCTGCCCCAGCATTTT
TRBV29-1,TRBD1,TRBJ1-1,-,CSAEGQGGTEAFF,TGCAGCGCCGAGGGACAGGGAGGCACTGAAGCTTTCTTT
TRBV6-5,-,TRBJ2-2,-,CASSLEPTNTGELFF,TGTGCCAGCAGTTTGGAGCCCACGAACACCGGGGAGCTGTTTTTT
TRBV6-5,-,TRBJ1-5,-,CASGTQGTQHF,TGTGCCAGCGGGACACAGGGTACCCAGCATTTT
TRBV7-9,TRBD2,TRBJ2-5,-,CASSQLAGLETQYF,TGTGCCAGCAGCCAACTAGCGGGGCTGGAGACCCAGTACTTC
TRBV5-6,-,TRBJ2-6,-,CASDLASQSRANVLTF,TGTGCCAGCGACCTGGCCTCACAAAGTCGGGCCAACGTCCTGACTTTC
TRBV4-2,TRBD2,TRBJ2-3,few,CASSQASGGAEDTQYF,TGTGCCAGCAGCCAAGCTAGCGGGGGGGCGGAGGATACGCAGTATTTT
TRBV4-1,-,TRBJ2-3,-,CASSPARGTSTDTQYF,TGCGCCAGCAGCCCTGCCCGGGGGACTAGCACAGATACGCAGTATTTT
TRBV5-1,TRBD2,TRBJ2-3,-,CASSSGLAGGPTDTQYF,TGCGCCAGCAGCTCCGGACTAGCGGGGGGTCCCACAGATACGCAGTATTTT
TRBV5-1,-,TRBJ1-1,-,CASSLSPGNTEAFF,TGCGCCAGCAGCCTGAGTCCCGGCAACACTGAAGCTTTCTTT
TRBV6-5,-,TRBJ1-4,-,CASSWDREKLFF,TGTGCCAGCAGTTGGGATCGGGAAAAACTGTTTTTT
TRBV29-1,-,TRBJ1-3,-,CSVEEDSAGNTIYF,TGCAGCGTTGAAGAGGACTCAGCTGGAAACACCATATATTTT
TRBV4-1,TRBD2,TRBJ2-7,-,CASSQEGGSSYEQYF,TGCGCCAGCAGCCAAGAGGGAGGGAGCTCCTACGAGCAGTACTTC
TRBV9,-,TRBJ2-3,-,CASSVAMAITDTQYF,TGTGCCAGCAGCGTAGCGATGGCGATCACAGATACGCAGTATTTT
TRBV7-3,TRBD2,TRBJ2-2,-,CASPYGDSGGPPYTGELFF,TGTGCCAGCCCTTATGGGGATAGCGGGGGCCCCCCGTACACCGGGGAGCTGTTTTTT
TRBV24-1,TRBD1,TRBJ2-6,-,CATSDTGTGASGANVLTF,TGTGCCACCAGTGATACCGGGACAGGGGCCTCTGGGGCCAACGTCCTGACTTTC
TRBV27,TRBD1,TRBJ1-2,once,CASSFRDRTSGYTF,TGTGCCAGCAGTTTTCGGGACAGGACCAGTGGCTACACCTTC
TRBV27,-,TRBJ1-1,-,CASSLYWDTEAFF,TGTGCCAGCAGTTTATATTGGGACACTGAAGCTTTCTTT
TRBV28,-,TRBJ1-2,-,CASSPGLIDYGYTF,TGTGCCAGCAGTCCAGGACTGATTGACTATGGCTACACCTTC